The sequence of this T cell receptor (beta chain) was determined in a study of response to subunit inactivated influenza vaccine. This clonotype was observed a handful of times. Its matching antigen is unknown. Overall study results and limits: Each seasonal flu vaccination may recruit only limited new T cells, authors suggested.

CDR3 length equals 13 residues. CDR1 and CDR2 from the germline V gene are SGHRS and YFSETQ. V lost 5 bases and J 4 bases, leaving 13 bases between the germline ends. Via MiXCR, TCRdb re-called the RT-PCR reads, giving one row per CDR3 protein. The sample lists 500,000 to 600,000 distinct CDR3 sequences; more than 15% were seen once. The chain combines TRBV5-1 with TRBJ2-7; the D gene is possibly TRBD2 (7 bases). The TCR originated in a man aged 50-75 years who received an inactivated influenza vaccine. The source was CD4+ T cells sorted from PBMCs, collected around 2 years after vaccination. DNA of the CDR3: TGCGCCAGCAGTCCGGGGGGCAAATACGAGCAGTACTTC. Translation: CASSPGGKYEQYF.